The 27 T cell receptor beta chains given below trace back to one sample, sequenced in a study of PD-L1 blockade in urothelial cancer. Sequencing used immunoSEQ multiplex PCR; TCRdb keeps in-frame clones, though not all of them. Of more than 45,000 clones in the sample, approximately 78% are singletons; the top ten hold 8.8%. The time point is: peripheral blood 6 weeks after treatment start. The sample in question was PBMCs, obtained around atezolizumab (anti-PD-L1) treatment. The receptor source for this set is a man between 65 and 85 years old with urothelial cancer.

The chain recombines TRBV6-5 with TRBJ1-2; 7 nucleotides align to TRBD1. The germline CDR1 and CDR2 sequences are MNHEY and SVGAGI. This CDR3 comprises 15 residues. Trimming removed 3 bases from V and 2 bases from J; junction bases left unmatched: 6. Here the CDR3 DNA reads TGTGCCAGCAGTTATCAACCGGGACAGAACTATGGCTACACCTTC. This codes for CASSYQPGQNYGYTF.

The V and J genes are TRBV19 and TRBJ2-7; 7 bases are shared with TRBD1. CDR3 length: 15 residues. Germline values: CDR1 LNHDA, CDR2 SQIVND (reference sequence). V trimming: 5 bases; J trimming: 4 bases; junction bases outside the gene matches: 11. The CDR3 DNA sequence: TGTGCCAGTAGTGTTAAGGGGGCGGTCCGGTACGAGCAGTACTTC. It specifies CASSVKGAVRYEQYF.

The chain links TRBV6-1 to TRBJ2-7; 12 nucleotides agree with TRBD2. The V segment lost 10 bases and the J segment 2 bases; nucleotides outside the gene matches: 6. From germline, CDR1 is MNHNS and CDR2 SASEGT. The CDR3 totals 14 residues. The CDR3 protein is CATRTSGTTYEQYF. CDR3 nucleotides: TGTGCCACCAGGACTAGCGGGACCACCTACGAGCAGTACTTC.

The chain combines TRBV28 with TRBJ2-7, with D possibly matching TRBD1 (8 bases). Trimming removed 5 bases at V and 2 bases at J, with 16 bases between. CDR3 length: 15 residues. In germline, CDR1 is MDHEN, CDR2 SYDVKM. Here the CDR3 reads CASSPGQGGTYEQYF. CDR3 in DNA: TGTGCCAGCAGTCCTGGACAGGGAGGGACCTACGAGCAGTACTTC.

This chain connects TRBV2 to TRBJ2-7; TRBD1 matches at 8 bases. The CDR3 runs to 14 residues. The germline V gene encodes CDR1 SNHLY and CDR2 FYNNEI. Trimming cost V 6 bases and J 2 bases; bases outside gene matches: 6. The CDR3 sequence: CASRPSTGAYEQYF. Written as DNA, the CDR3 is TGTGCCAGCAGGCCCTCGACAGGGGCCTACGAGCAGTACTTC.

J is TRBJ2-7 and V is TRBV28; 8 nucleotides line up with TRBD2. This CDR3 is built from 14 residues. The V and J ends lost 6 bases and 5 bases, in that order; junction bases with no gene match: 9. Germline V gene sequence: CDR1 MDHEN, CDR2 SYDVKM. CDR3 nucleotide sequence: TGTGCCAGCAGCTCGTTGGGACTAGACGACGAGCAGTACTTC. Residues: CASSSLGLDDEQYF.

The gene calls are TRBV27 and TRBJ1-1, with TRBD1 identical over 7 bases. This CDR3 contains 14 residues. CDR1 and CDR2 from the germline V gene are MNHEY and SMNVEV (reference sequence). V lost 3 bases to trimming and J lost 7 bases; unmatched junction nucleotides: 8. DNA for the CDR3: TGTGCCAGCAGTTTCGTACAGGGGAAAAGTGAAGCTTTCTTT. Amino acid sequence: CASSFVQGKSEAFF.

The chain is built from TRBV18 and TRBJ1-1; 9 nucleotides match TRBD1. The V gene's germline CDR1 is KGHSH and CDR2 LQKENI. V gave up 0 bases and J gave up 6 bases; unmatched junction bases: 5. This CDR3 is built from 15 residues. The CDR3 DNA follows: TGTGCCAGCTCACCACCGACAGGGGGAGTCGCTGAAGCTTTCTTT. Protein product: CASSPPTGGVAEAFF.

The chain recombines TRBV10-3 with TRBJ2-2, with 7 bases that match TRBD2. The trim removed 0 bases at V and 4 bases at J, leaving 2 bases unmatched. Germline V gives CDR1 ENHRY, CDR2 SYGVKD. This CDR3 spans 15 amino acids. The CDR3 is CAISESREFTGELFF. The DNA for the CDR3 is TGTGCCATCAGTGAGTCGCGGGAGTTCACCGGGGAGCTGTTTTTT.

This sequence joins TRBV5-1 and TRBJ2-2; 8 bases are a match to TRBD1. CDR1 SGHRS and CDR2 YFSETQ come from the germline V gene. With V trimmed by 4 bases and J by 4 bases, 6 bases remained unmatched. The CDR3 is made up of 15 amino acids. The DNA for the CDR3 is TGCGCCAGCAGCCCCGGGACAGGAAGCACCGGGGAGCTGTTTTTT. Protein product: CASSPGTGSTGELFF.

The V call is TRBV5-1, the J call TRBJ2-1; 10 bases map to TRBD2. CDR3 length equals 18 residues. J lost 0 bases, V lost 3 bases, and 9 bases had no gene match. The germline gives CDR1 SGHRS, CDR2 YFSETQ. The DNA for the CDR3 is TGCGCCAGCAGCTCCCCGGGACTAGCGCCGAGCTCCTACAATGAGCAGTTCTTC. Amino acid sequence: CASSSPGLAPSSYNEQFF.

The rearrangement uses TRBV5-1 and TRBJ2-1; 14 positions match TRBD2. The CDR3 is 15 amino acids. V lost 3 bases and J lost 8; bases outside the gene matches: 4. Germline V gives CDR1 SGHRS, CDR2 YFSETQ. CDR3 DNA sequence: TGCGCCAGCAGCTCGGGACTAGCGGGAGTAGATGAGCAGTTCTTC. Translated, it gives CASSSGLAGVDEQFF.

This clone is medium-sized (0.01 to 0.1%). The chain couples TRBV10-3 to TRBJ2-1, with TRBD1 matching over 9 bases. The ends lost 4 bases at V and 9 bases at J; junction bases unmatched: 10. The CDR3 has 15 amino acids. Germline V CDR1 and CDR2: ENHRY, SYGVKD. DNA for the CDR3: TGTGCCATCAGTGGACAGGGGGAAATCTCCGGTGAGCAGTTCTTC. Residues: CAISGQGEISGEQFF.

The V call is TRBV29-1, the J call TRBJ2-3; 7 bases are a match to TRBD1. Per germline, CDR1 SQVTM and CDR2 ANQGSEA. There are 13 residues in the CDR3. With V trimmed by 5 bases and J by 0 bases, 2 bases remained unmatched. The CDR3 region has the DNA TGCAGCGTTATGGACAGGAGCACAGATACGCAGTATTTT. Protein: CSVMDRSTDTQYF.

This clone occurred a few times. The CDR3 nucleotides are TGCAGTGCTAGCCAGAACTACGAGCAGTACTTC. Translating gives CSASQNYEQYF. The chain carries TRBV20-1 and TRBJ2-7; D is unclear. This CDR3 has 11 amino acids. The V end was cut by 3 bases, the J end by 3 bases, with 6 bases between. The germline V gene encodes CDR1 DFQATT and CDR2 SNEGSKA (reference sequence).

This rearrangement joins TRBV18 to TRBJ1-5; D gene unclear. V gave up 1 base and J gave up 3 bases, with 10 bases separating them. The CDR3 totals 15 residues. The germline gives CDR1 KGHSH, CDR2 LQKENI. Here the CDR3 DNA reads TGTGCCAGCTCACCACTGTCAGGTCACAATCAGCCCCAGCATTTT. Translation: CASSPLSGHNQPQHF.

The rearrangement uses TRBV4-2 and TRBJ1-5; D is possibly TRBD1 (5 bases). Germline V lookup: CDR1 LGHNA, CDR2 YNFKEQ. Between the trimmed V and J ends, which lost 3 bases and 0 bases, there was a span of 18 bases. The CDR3 is 18 amino acids. The CDR3 protein is CASSQGWGRDYSNQPQHF. In DNA, the CDR3 is TGTGCCAGCAGCCAGGGTTGGGGCAGGGACTATAGCAATCAGCCCCAGCATTTT.

V usage is TRBV10-3 and J usage is TRBJ1-1; no clear D gene. CDR1 and CDR2 from the germline V gene are ENHRY and SYGVKD. Between the trimmed V and J ends, which lost 10 bases and 2 bases, there was a span of 11 bases. The CDR3 sequence is 12 residues long. The CDR3 DNA sequence: TGTGCCACTGGCCAGGCCAACACTGAAGCTTTCTTT. Amino acids: CATGQANTEAFF.

V gene TRBV4-1 combines with J gene TRBJ2-3, with TRBD2 as a possible D gene (5 bases). Germline loops: CDR1 MGHRA, CDR2 YSYEKL. This CDR3 contains 14 residues. V was trimmed by 0 bases and J by 8 bases, leaving 12 bases between them. The CDR3 DNA follows: TGCGCCAGCAGCCAAGAGCAGGACTCCACTACGCAGTATTTT. It translates to CASSQEQDSTTQYF.

This clone was counted once. In nucleotides, the CDR3 is TGTGCCAGCAGTGAAACAGGGGGCCTGCACGAGGGTCAGCCCCAGCATTTT. It encodes CASSETGGLHEGQPQHF. The rearrangement uses TRBV6-1 and TRBJ1-5, with 9 bases that match TRBD1. CDR1 and CDR2 from the germline V gene are MNHNS and SASEGT. The junction had 11 bases not matched to a gene; V was cut back by 2 bases and J by 6 bases. The CDR3 is 17 residues long.

The J gene is TRBJ2-3, the V gene TRBV7-9; a possible D gene is TRBD1 (5 bases). The V gene lost 6 bases and the J gene lost 2 bases, with 12 bases spanning the gap. Germline V gene sequence: CDR1 SEHNR, CDR2 FQNEAQ (reference sequence). CDR3 length equals 14 residues. The chain's CDR3 is CASSFSTATDTQYF. DNA of the CDR3: TGTGCCAGCAGTTTTTCGACAGCCACAGATACGCAGTATTTT.

The chain employs TRBV5-1 and TRBJ2-2; 11 nucleotides match TRBD2. The CDR3 covers 16 residues. Looked up from germline, CDR1 is SGHRS and CDR2 is YFSETQ. V shed 5 bases, J shed 7 bases, and the junction held 10 bases outside the gene matches. CDR3 sequence reads: CASSITGLAEIGELFF. The CDR3 DNA reads as TGCGCCAGCAGTATTACGGGACTAGCGGAGATCGGGGAGCTGTTTTTT.

J is TRBJ2-7 and V is TRBV6-5, with D possibly being TRBD1 (6 bases). V gave up 6 bases and J gave up 3 bases, with 9 bases separating them. The CDR3 is made up of 12 amino acids. Germline CDR1 is MNHEY and CDR2 is SVGAGI. The CDR3 DNA reads as TGTGCCAGCAGGCGACAGGTCTACGAGCAGTACTTC. This codes for CASRRQVYEQYF.

This chain joins TRBV28 and TRBJ2-1; 12 nucleotides match TRBD2. The trim removed 5 bases at V and 2 bases at J, leaving 7 bases unmatched. This CDR3 region has 17 residues. The germline V gene has CDR1 MDHEN and CDR2 SYDVKM. CDR3 region: CASSPSLAGGAYNEQFF. DNA for the CDR3: TGTGCCAGCAGTCCCTCTCTAGCGGGAGGGGCCTACAATGAGCAGTTCTTC.

This clone has more than one count but fewer than ten. CDR3 in DNA: TGTGCCAGCAGCTTGGGGGACAGCAATTTCTATGGCTACACCTTC. Its translation is CASSLGDSNFYGYTF. V gene TRBV5-6 combines with J gene TRBJ1-2; 7 bases line up with TRBD1. V shed 0 bases, J shed 4 bases, and the junction held 6 bases outside the gene matches. The CDR3 runs 15 residues. Germline-derived CDR1 and CDR2 are SGHDT and YYEEEE.

The genes are TRBV6-1 and TRBJ2-5; the D gene is possibly TRBD1 (5 bases). Germline values: CDR1 MNHNS, CDR2 SASEGT. This CDR3 contains 13 residues. Deletions cut 6 bases from V and 4 bases from J, with 12 bases between. CDR3 amino acids: CASRIGQGETQYF. CDR3 coding DNA: TGTGCCAGCAGGATAGGGCAGGGAGAGACCCAGTACTTC.

This sequence joins TRBV28 and TRBJ1-4, with 8 bases identical to TRBD1. V lost 5 bases, J lost 4 bases, and 12 bases stayed unmatched. Germline values: CDR1 MDHEN, CDR2 SYDVKM. CDR3 size: 17 residues. This chain's CDR3 is CASSPYLWTGSNEKLFF. The CDR3 nucleotides read TGTGCCAGCAGTCCATACCTCTGGACAGGGAGTAATGAAAAACTGTTTTTT. Based on the CDR3 plus reference TRBV28 and TRBJ1-4, the full variable domain is DVKVTQSSRYLVKRTGEKVFLECVQDMDHENMFWYRQDPGLGLRLIYFSYDVKMKEKGDIPEGYSVSREKKERFSLILESASTNQTSMYLCASSPYLWTGSNEKLFFGSGTQLSVL.